One sample yielded the 28 T cell receptor beta chains listed below, sequenced in a study of beta chain features in type 1 diabetes. Their target antigens are unknown. The isolated RNA, all of it, was reverse transcribed, so expressed TCRB transcripts were what got sequenced. The repertoire was sequenced with immunoSEQ multiplex PCR; TCRdb's copy has only in-frame clones and lacks some. The sample carries about 370,000 clones, 8.5% to 10% recorded once. General observations from the study: TCRB CDR3s were moderately but significantly shorter in Type 1 diabetes patients in all four CD4+ subsets.

Source material: central memory CD4+ T cells from blood. These receptor sequences come from a man aged 25 to 40 with type 1 diabetes.

CDR3 coding DNA: TGCGCCAGTAAAGCGGGACCGGAGGCTGGGGCCAACGTCCTGACTTTC. Translation: CASKAGPEAGANVLTF. The chain employs TRBV4-1 and TRBJ2-6, with 7 bases lining up with TRBD2. Trimming took 9 bases from V and 2 from J; bases not matched to a gene: 10. Germline V gene sequence: CDR1 MGHRA, CDR2 YSYEKL. This CDR3 spans 16 amino acids.

V gene TRBV7-8 combines with J gene TRBJ2-7; 8 bases agree with TRBD1. The CDR3 length is 17 residues. V lost 2 bases, J lost 1 base, and 10 bases stayed unmatched. The germline V gene has CDR1 SGHVS and CDR2 FQNEAQ. The CDR3 sequence is CASSLSIQQGASYEQYF. CDR3 DNA sequence: TGTGCCAGCAGCTTATCCATCCAGCAGGGGGCTTCCTACGAGCAGTACTTC.

This clone has more than one count but fewer than ten. The chain uses TRBV5-1 and TRBJ1-6; D gene uncertain. Trimming took off 0 bases at V and 5 bases at J, with 6 bases between the two ends. Germline V CDR1 and CDR2: SGHRS, YFSETQ. The CDR3 is 14 amino acids. For the CDR3, the DNA is TGCGCCAGCAGCTTGGGATTCGATAATTCACCCCTCCACTTT. Encoded protein: CASSLGFDNSPLHF.

This clone showed up just a few times. The chain recombines TRBV2 with TRBJ1-1; no reliable D call. The V end was cut by 9 bases, the J end by 4 bases, with 18 bases between. The germline gives CDR1 SNHLY, CDR2 FYNNEI. This CDR3 has 14 amino acids. For the CDR3, the DNA is TGTGCCAGAACGGCGCAGGTAAGAGGCACTGAAGCTTTCTTT. Its protein product is CARTAQVRGTEAFF. The complete variable domain, with remaining parts taken from reference TRBV2 and TRBJ1-1, reads EPEVTQTPSHQVTQMGQEVILRCVPISNHLYFYWYRQILGQKVEFLVSFYNNEISEKSEIFDDQFSVERPDGSNFTLKIRSTKLEDSAMYFCARTAQVRGTEAFFGQGTRLTVV.

The V and J genes are TRBV9 and TRBJ2-7, with 10 bases matching TRBD2. With V trimmed by 4 bases and J by 1 base, 8 bases remained unmatched. Germline V gene data show CDR1 as SGDLS and CDR2 as YYNGEE. The CDR3 has 16 amino acids. Here the CDR3 DNA reads TGTGCCAGCAGCCATTCGACTAGCGGGCTTTCCTACGAGCAGTACTTC. This translates into CASSHSTSGLSYEQYF.

The chain has TRBV30 and TRBJ2-1, with D perhaps given as TRBD1 or TRBD2 (7 bases each). This CDR3 contains 14 residues. The V end lost 3 bases, the J end lost 9 bases, and 18 bases lay between the germline ends. CDR1 is GTSNPN, CDR2 SVGIG, per germline (reference sequence). CDR3 nucleotides: TGTGCCTGGAGCCGCCAGGGGGGGCGAGGTGAGCAGTTCTTC. The encoded protein is CAWSRQGGRGEQFF.

This clone occurred many times. The rearrangement uses TRBV2 and TRBJ1-5; D is unclear. Germline V gene lookup returns CDR1 SNHLY and CDR2 FYNNEI. The ends were cut back, 4 bases at V and 0 bases at J, with 4 bases in the middle. The CDR3 consists of 13 residues. The CDR3 DNA reads TGTGCCAGCAGTGTGGGTAGCAATCAGCCCCAGCATTTT. This sequence encodes CASSVGSNQPQHF.

This clone has a handful of counts. The rearrangement uses TRBV5-6 and TRBJ2-7, with 7 bases identical to TRBD1. The length of the CDR3 is 13 residues. V lost 5 bases to trimming and J lost 3 bases; unmatched junction nucleotides: 5. Germline assignment: CDR1 SGHDT and CDR2 YYEEEE. Here the CDR3 DNA reads TGTGCCAGCAGTTGGGACAGCAACTACGAGCAGTACTTC. It specifies CASSWDSNYEQYF. The full variable domain, in which reference TRBV5-6 and TRBJ2-7 provide the parts outside the CDR3, is DAGVTQSPTHLIKTRGQQVTLRCSPKSGHDTVSWYQQALGQGPQFIFQYYEEEERQRGNFPDRFSGHQFPNYSSELNVNALLLGDSALYLCASSWDSNYEQYFGPGTRLTVT.

The CDR3 spells CASSPGGNTEAFF. Here the CDR3 DNA reads TGTGCCAGCAGCCCCGGGGGGAACACTGAAGCTTTCTTT. The V and J genes are TRBV2 and TRBJ1-1; the D gene is possibly TRBD1 (5 bases). Between the trimmed V and J ends, which lost 6 bases and 1 base, there was a span of 9 bases. Looked up from germline, CDR1 is SNHLY and CDR2 is FYNNEI. The CDR3 loop spans 13 amino acids.

The J gene is TRBJ1-2, the V gene TRBV5-1; 8 bases map to TRBD1. The trim removed 4 bases at V and 4 bases at J, leaving 9 bases unmatched. The CDR3 consists of 15 residues. Germline CDR1 is SGHRS and CDR2 is YFSETQ. The CDR3 DNA sequence: TGCGCCAGCAGCCCCGGACAGGGTTTGGGCTATGGCTACACCTTC. It encodes CASSPGQGLGYGYTF.

This clone came up a few times. CDR3 DNA: TGTGCCAGCAGCTTAGACTCTGGCTACACCTTC. Translation gives CASSLDSGYTF. The rearrangement joins TRBV11-2 to TRBJ1-2; the D is unclear. The CDR3 extends over 11 amino acids. V was pared by 0 bases and J by 7 bases, with 3 bases between. The V gene's germline CDR1 is SGHAT and CDR2 FQNNGV.

In this sample, this clone turned up a few times. V and J are TRBV7-2 and TRBJ2-3; possible D gene TRBD1, 5 bases. CDR1 SGHTA and CDR2 FQGNSA come from the germline V gene. The CDR3 is 13 residues long. V lost 4 bases and J 6 bases, leaving 11 bases between the germline ends. In DNA, the CDR3 is TGTGCCAGCAGCTCCCAGGGTTCTGATACGCAGTATTTT. It translates to CASSSQGSDTQYF.

This clone has just a few counts. CDR3 residues: CASIDVYWDEQYF. DNA for the CDR3: TGTGCCAGCATTGACGTTTACTGGGACGAGCAGTACTTC. This chain joins TRBV6-1 and TRBJ2-7; D unclear. Germline loops: CDR1 MNHNS, CDR2 SASEGT. Trimming pared 7 bases from V and 5 bases from J, leaving 15 bases between. The CDR3 runs 13 residues.

This clone was seen more than once but under ten times. V and J are TRBV10-3 and TRBJ2-7, with D perhaps matching TRBD1 (6 bases). CDR1 and CDR2 (germline): ENHRY, SYGVKD. CDR3 length equals 14 residues. Trimming took 6 bases from V and 7 from J, leaving 19 bases between them. The CDR3 spells CAISNRVPGGEQYF. The CDR3 coding sequence is TGTGCCATCAGCAACAGGGTCCCCGGTGGGGAGCAGTACTTC.

J is TRBJ1-5 and V is TRBV5-6, with D tentatively TRBD1 (6 bases). Germline V gene lookup returns CDR1 SGHDT and CDR2 YYEEEE. V gave up 2 bases and J gave up 2 bases, with 14 bases separating them. The CDR3 covers 16 residues. Written as DNA, the CDR3 is TGTGCCAGCAGCTTCTCGTACCCAGGGGGCAATCAGCCCCAGCATTTT. Residues: CASSFSYPGGNQPQHF.

This clone was seen at least ten times. V gene TRBV28 combines with J gene TRBJ2-2, with 7 bases fitting TRBD1. V trimming: 10 bases; J trimming: 5 bases; junction bases outside the gene matches: 4. This CDR3 contains 12 residues. Germline values: CDR1 MDHEN, CDR2 SYDVKM. CDR3 sequence: CAIQGQTGELFF. DNA for the CDR3: TGTGCCATACAGGGGCAAACCGGGGAGCTGTTTTTT.

The chain joins TRBV29-1 to TRBJ1-1, with no clear D. Germline-derived CDR1 and CDR2 are SQVTM and ANQGSEA. The ends were cut back, 6 bases at V and 0 bases at J, with 8 bases in the middle. CDR3 length equals 12 residues. CDR3: CSVPRVNTEAFF. CDR3 sequence (DNA): TGCAGCGTCCCCAGAGTGAACACTGAAGCTTTCTTT.

This clone was detected only a few times. The J gene is TRBJ1-2, the V gene TRBV6-1; D is unclear. CDR3 size: 15 residues. Germline V gene data show CDR1 as MNHNS and CDR2 as SASEGT. The V end lost 8 bases, the J end lost 3 bases, and 19 bases lay between the germline ends. The chain's CDR3 is CASRVVGQDYYGYTF. The CDR3, as DNA: TGTGCCAGCCGAGTCGTAGGGCAGGACTACTATGGCTACACCTTC.

This chain links TRBV7-9 with TRBJ2-7; weak D call: TRBD1 (5 bases). This CDR3 contains 17 residues. Germline V lookup: CDR1 SEHNR, CDR2 FQNEAQ (reference sequence). V dropped 1 base and J dropped 7 bases, with 23 bases sitting between them. CDR3 DNA sequence: TGTGCCAGCAGCTTAGGAAGTTGGGTGACAGACCTTAAAGAGCAGTACTTC. Translated: CASSLGSWVTDLKEQYF.

The rearrangement links TRBV13 to TRBJ1-3, with D possibly being TRBD1 (5 bases). The length of the CDR3 is 18 residues. In germline, CDR1 is PRHDT, CDR2 FYEKMQ (reference sequence). The V and J ends lost 3 bases and 1 base respectively, with 19 bases between them. CDR3 bases: TGTGCCAGCAGCTTTAGGTGGGGGTACCGTGCGTCTGGAAACACCATATATTTT. Amino acids: CASSFRWGYRASGNTIYF.

The rearrangement joins TRBV28 to TRBJ1-3, with D hard to call. CDR3 length: 13 amino acids. Germline V lookup: CDR1 MDHEN, CDR2 SYDVKM. V dropped 5 bases and J dropped 4 bases, with 9 bases sitting between them. The CDR3 DNA sequence: TGTGCCAGCAGTGTCTATCAGGGAAACACCATATATTTT. This translates into CASSVYQGNTIYF.

This sequence joins TRBV5-1 and TRBJ2-3; D unresolved. Trimming left V 2 bases short and J 0 bases short, with 7 bases between. This CDR3 has 14 amino acids. Per germline, CDR1 SGHRS and CDR2 YFSETQ. This CDR3 reads CASSLRHSTDTQYF. CDR3 DNA sequence: TGCGCCAGCAGCTTAAGGCATAGCACAGATACGCAGTATTTT. The full variable domain, completed using reference TRBV5-1 and TRBJ2-3, is KAGVTQTPRYLIKTRGQQVTLSCSPISGHRSVSWYQQTPGQGLQFLFEYFSETQRNKGNFPGRFSGRQFSNSRSEMNVSTLELGDSALYLCASSLRHSTDTQYFGPGTRLTVL.

There are a few counts of this clone. V and J are TRBV6-6 and TRBJ2-3, with 9 nucleotides matching TRBD2. The CDR3 contains 14 residues. Germline V gene lookup returns CDR1 MNHNY and CDR2 SVGAGI (reference sequence). J was trimmed by 8 bases and V by 10 bases; bases with no gene match: 13. CDR3 nucleotides: TGTGCCACCCAAGGGCGGGAGGGGGACGGTACGCAGTATTTT. Its protein product is CATQGREGDGTQYF.

The chain carries TRBV5-4 and TRBJ2-5; 14 nucleotides align to TRBD2. The trim removed 4 bases at V and 3 bases at J, leaving 5 bases unmatched. The CDR3 is 16 amino acids. Germline CDR1 and CDR2: SGHNT and YYREEE (reference sequence). The CDR3: CASSPPGLAGEETQYF. In DNA form, the CDR3 reads TGTGCCAGCAGCCCTCCGGGACTAGCGGGAGAAGAGACCCAGTACTTC.

This clone occurred many times. Other DNA variants within this sample encode the same CDR3. The J gene is TRBJ2-1, the V gene TRBV18; the match to TRBD2 covers 12 bases. V gave up 6 bases and J gave up 4 bases; unmatched junction bases: 1. Germline V gene lookup returns CDR1 KGHSH and CDR2 LQKENI. The CDR3 extends over 14 amino acids. The CDR3 sequence: CASSGTSGYNEQFF. CDR3 nucleotide sequence: TGTGCCAGCTCGGGGACTAGCGGGTACAATGAGCAGTTCTTC.

This clone was seen repeatedly, ten times or more. The chain couples TRBV7-2 to TRBJ2-1, with a tentative D call TRBD1 (8 bases). Germline V lookup: CDR1 SGHTA, CDR2 FQGNSA. V gave up 5 bases and J gave up 9 bases, with 17 bases separating them. This CDR3 comprises 14 residues. The CDR3 loop reads CASSPRTGRAEQFF. For the CDR3, the DNA is TGTGCCAGCAGCCCCAGGACAGGGAGGGCTGAGCAGTTCTTC.

This clone has only a few counts. The chain has TRBV4-2 and TRBJ2-2; 11 nucleotides align to TRBD2. The V and J ends lost 0 bases and 6 bases, in that order; junction bases with no gene match: 3. The CDR3 spans 16 residues. Germline CDR1 and CDR2: LGHNA and YNFKEQ. Here the CDR3 reads CASSQELAGGAGELFF. For the CDR3, the DNA is TGTGCCAGCAGCCAAGAATTAGCGGGAGGGGCCGGGGAGCTGTTTTTT.

This clone was seen only a few times. The V gene is TRBV7-8, the J gene TRBJ2-2; D is ambiguous. This CDR3 contains 16 residues. The germline V gene encodes CDR1 SGHVS and CDR2 FQNEAQ. Deletions cut 5 bases from V and 6 bases from J, with 19 bases between. The CDR3 loop reads CASSVDPGRAAGELFF. In DNA, the CDR3 is TGTGCCAGCAGCGTTGACCCCGGAAGAGCAGCCGGGGAGCTGTTTTTT.